This is a list of T cell receptor beta chains from one sample in a study of T-cell reconstitution after alpha-beta-depleted transplantation in children. In TCRdb, the PCR reads were re-called with MiXCR into one record per CDR3 protein. The sample includes 550,000 to 800,000 distinct CDR3 sequences, around 12% of them seen just once. Sequencing used PBMCs, obtained before TCRalphabeta/CD19-depleted stem cell transplant. These receptors were collected from a girl aged 2 to 10 with congenital amegakaryocytic thrombocytopenia, due to receive a stem cell transplant. The CDR3 runs from the conserved cysteine through the conserved F or W. Fields, in order: V gene, clone size, D gene, J gene, CDR3 protein, CDR3 DNA. A D gene is named only where the DNA matches it firmly. Clone size appears in some rows only: once, few, many, or a class for an expanded clone.

TRBV5-1	many	-	TRBJ2-7	CASSPGPSDSYEQYF	TGCGCCAGCAGCCCGGGACCCTCAGACTCCTACGAGCAGTACTTC
TRBV9	few	TRBD2	TRBJ2-5	CASSVSGLAEETQYF	TGTGCCAGCAGCGTCTCGGGACTAGCAGAAGAGACCCAGTACTTC
TRBV20-1	few	-	TRBJ2-5	CSARDEAAETQYF	TGCAGTGCTAGAGATGAAGCGGCAGAGACCCAGTACTTC
TRBV6-1	many	-	TRBJ2-4	CASRRLDRGWRAKNIQYF	TGTGCCAGCAGGCGTTTGGACAGAGGGTGGAGGGCCAAAAACATTCAGTACTTC
TRBV19	-	TRBD2	TRBJ2-7	CASSIDAGTRDLYEQYF	TGTGCCAGTAGTATAGATGCCGGGACTAGGGACCTCTACGAGCAGTACTTC
TRBV10-3	many	-	TRBJ2-7	CATIEEGLKNYEQYF	TGTGCCACCATTGAGGAGGGCTTAAAGAACTACGAGCAGTACTTC
TRBV12-3/TRBV12-4	many	TRBD1	TRBJ2-2	CASSDRVNTGELFF	TGTGCCAGCAGTGACAGGGTGAACACCGGGGAGCTGTTTTTT
TRBV12-3/TRBV12-4	-	-	TRBJ2-7	CASSPTFGTLYEQYF	TGTGCCAGCAGCCCGACTTTCGGGACTCTCTACGAGCAGTACTTC
TRBV20-1	few	-	TRBJ2-4	CSAREDLLAKNIQYF	TGCAGTGCTAGAGAGGACCTATTAGCCAAAAACATTCAGTACTTC
TRBV29-1	few	TRBD1	TRBJ1-4	CSAQETGLLGKLFF	TGCAGCGCTCAAGAGACAGGGCTTCTTGGAAAACTGTTTTTT
TRBV20-1	many	TRBD2	TRBJ2-1	CSARDLRREIYNEQFF	TGCAGTGCTAGAGACCTCCGGCGGGAGATTTACAATGAGCAGTTCTTC
TRBV4-1	many	TRBD1	TRBJ2-7	CASSQGRGTGAYEQYF	TGCGCCAGCAGCCAAGGTCGTGGGACAGGAGCCTACGAGCAGTACTTC
TRBV12-3/TRBV12-4	many	-	TRBJ2-3	CASSYRDPTGTDTQYF	TGTGCCAGCAGTTACCGGGACCCGACAGGCACAGATACGCAGTATTTT
TRBV20-1	-	TRBD1	TRBJ2-4	CSASGQGARVTQNIQYF	TGCAGTGCTTCGGGACAGGGGGCGCGGGTGACCCAAAACATTCAGTACTTC
TRBV5-1	-	TRBD2	TRBJ2-7	CASRVASGSIGGEQYF	TGCGCCAGCAGGGTTGCTAGCGGGAGTATAGGCGGCGAGCAGTACTTC
TRBV5-1	few	-	TRBJ2-2	CASSLRPDPLTTGELFF	TGCGCCAGCAGCCTACGCCCCGACCCCCTAACCACCGGGGAGCTGTTTTTT
TRBV11-2	many	-	TRBJ2-7	CASSFNEGYEQYF	TGTGCCAGCAGCTTTAATGAAGGGTACGAGCAGTACTTC
TRBV6-1	many	TRBD2	TRBJ2-1	CASTALAGGNEQFF	TGTGCCAGCACGGCTCTAGCGGGAGGAAATGAGCAGTTCTTC
TRBV5-1	few	TRBD1	TRBJ2-3	CASSLVGQGIADTQYF	TGCGCCAGCAGCTTGGTAGGACAGGGGATCGCAGATACGCAGTATTTT
TRBV2	-	TRBD2	TRBJ2-1	CARGLAGENHGEQFF	TGTGCCAGGGGACTAGCGGGGGAAAACCACGGAGAGCAGTTCTTC
TRBV20-1	-	-	TRBJ1-2	CSARARDQTYGYTF	TGCAGTGCTAGAGCCAGAGACCAAACCTATGGCTACACCTTC
TRBV3-1	few	TRBD1	TRBJ1-3	CASRGEGTGVPYSGNTIYF	TGTGCCAGCAGAGGAGAGGGGACAGGTGTGCCTTACTCTGGAAACACCATATATTTT
TRBV2	-	TRBD1	TRBJ2-5	CANRQGWGRETQYF	TGTGCCAACCGACAGGGTTGGGGTCGGGAGACCCAGTACTTC
TRBV20-1	many	-	TRBJ2-7	CSASSTYEQYF	TGCAGTGCTAGTTCGACCTACGAGCAGTACTTC
TRBV20-1	few	TRBD1	TRBJ2-3	CSANSRDRDTDTQYF	TGCAGTGCTAACTCCCGGGACAGGGACACAGATACGCAGTATTTT
TRBV29-1	many	TRBD2	TRBJ2-1	CSVLGLAGVYNEQFF	TGCAGCGTCCTCGGACTAGCGGGAGTATACAATGAGCAGTTCTTC
TRBV5-1	many	TRBD2	TRBJ2-7	CASSPEGLAPYEQYF	TGCGCCAGCAGCCCCGAAGGACTAGCCCCCTACGAGCAGTACTTC
TRBV29-1	many	-	TRBJ2-3	CTAVLRPDLHIDTQYF	TGCACCGCCGTCTTGCGGCCTGACTTACACATTGATACGCAGTATTTT
TRBV6-1	many	-	TRBJ2-7	CASSEHPTYEQYF	TGTGCCAGCAGTGAGCACCCGACCTACGAGCAGTACTTC
TRBV4-1	many	-	TRBJ2-7	CASSQGAGPSYEQYF	TGCGCCAGCAGCCAAGGAGCGGGCCCCTCCTACGAGCAGTACTTC
TRBV7-8	-	-	TRBJ2-2	CASSSQRIGGTGELFF	TGTGCCAGCAGCTCCCAGCGGATAGGTGGCACCGGGGAGCTGTTTTTT
TRBV7-2	few	-	TRBJ2-5	CASSLIAGEETQYF	TGTGCCAGCAGCTTGATAGCAGGAGAAGAGACCCAGTACTTC
TRBV4-1	many	-	TRBJ1-1	CASKRDMNTEAFF	TGCGCCAGCAAGAGGGACATGAACACTGAAGCTTTCTTT
TRBV5-5	-	-	TRBJ2-6	CASRRWGANVLTF	TGTGCCAGCCGTCGGTGGGGGGCCAACGTCCTGACTTTC
TRBV29-1	many	-	TRBJ1-1	CSVGPADTEAFF	TGCAGCGTTGGACCTGCGGACACTGAAGCTTTCTTT
TRBV14	-	-	TRBJ2-3	CASSQDRVGPYTDTQYF	TGTGCCAGCAGCCAAGATCGGGTGGGACCTTACACAGATACGCAGTATTTT
TRBV5-1	many	-	TRBJ2-3	CASSLERTPPDTQYF	TGCGCCAGCAGCTTGGAGCGGACCCCACCAGATACGCAGTATTTT
TRBV20-1	many	-	TRBJ2-1	CSAPLLRGYNEQFF	TGCAGTGCTCCTCTACTACGGGGATACAATGAGCAGTTCTTC
TRBV7-2	-	-	TRBJ2-1	CASSRPVGRSYNEQFF	TGTGCCAGCAGCCGACCCGTCGGGCGTTCCTACAATGAGCAGTTCTTC
TRBV29-1	many	TRBD1	TRBJ1-4	CSVVGGGGSYEKLFF	TGCAGCGTTGTTGGAGGGGGCGGATCTTATGAAAAACTGTTTTTT
TRBV5-1	many	-	TRBJ2-5	CASSLLQETQYF	TGCGCCAGCAGCTTGTTACAAGAGACCCAGTACTTC
TRBV7-9	many	-	TRBJ2-6	CASSPLITGSRGANVLTF	TGTGCCAGCAGTCCCCTTATTACAGGCAGTCGTGGGGCCAACGTCCTGACTTTC
TRBV5-1	few	TRBD2	TRBJ2-3	CASSLGLAARDTQYF	TGCGCCAGCAGCTTGGGACTAGCGGCGAGAGATACGCAGTATTTT
TRBV2	few	-	TRBJ2-3	CASSGGGLADTQYF	TGTGCCAGCAGTGGTGGGGGGCTGGCAGATACGCAGTATTTT
TRBV5-1	many	-	TRBJ2-5	CASQPRTARETQYF	TGCGCCAGCCAGCCCAGGACAGCCAGAGAGACCCAGTACTTC
TRBV18	few	TRBD1	TRBJ2-1	CASSPFSGGDEQFF	TGTGCCAGCTCACCATTTTCAGGGGGCGATGAGCAGTTCTTC
TRBV5-5	-	-	TRBJ2-3	CTSSLNFGATDTQYF	TGTACCAGCAGCCTTAATTTCGGGGCCACAGATACGCAGTATTTT
TRBV12-3/TRBV12-4	many	-	TRBJ1-2	CASSPTPNYGYTF	TGTGCCAGCAGTCCCACTCCCAACTATGGCTACACCTTC
TRBV5-1	-	TRBD1	TRBJ2-1	CASSLGQGKHNEQFF	TGCGCCAGCAGCCTGGGACAGGGGAAACACAATGAGCAGTTCTTC
TRBV29-1	few	-	TRBJ2-3	CSVDEVTDTQYF	TGCAGCGTTGACGAGGTCACAGATACGCAGTATTTT
TRBV7-2	few	-	TRBJ2-5	CASSPPWTAQETQYF	TGTGCCAGCAGCCCACCCTGGACAGCTCAAGAGACCCAGTACTTC